This T cell receptor beta chain was captured by sequencing in a study of early T cells in non-severe SARS-CoV-2 infection. Per germline, CDR1 MDHEN and CDR2 SYDVKM. The CDR3 spans 14 residues. With 7 bases removed from V and 7 bases from J, the gap between germline ends came to 16 bases. TCRdb redid the calling of the 5' RACE reads with MiXCR, one entry per CDR3 protein. The sample lists some 25,000 distinct CDR3 sequences; roughly 6% were seen once. This clonotype was found many times. This receptor was taken from an adult who was a healthcare worker with PCR-confirmed SARS-CoV-2 infection or an uninfected control (not recorded which). The rearrangement links TRBV28 to TRBJ1-4, with D possibly being TRBD1 (5 bases). Sequenced material: whole blood. This CDR3 reads CASKGRADIEKLFF. The CDR3 DNA reads TGTGCCAGCAAGGGGAGGGCAGATATTGAAAAACTGTTTTTT. Drawing the rest from reference TRBV28 and TRBJ1-4, the complete variable domain is DVKVTQSSRYLVKRTGEKVFLECVQDMDHENMFWYRQDPGLGLRLIYFSYDVKMKEKGDIPEGYSVSREKKERFSLILESASTNQTSMYLCASKGRADIEKLFFGSGTQLSVL.